These T cell receptor beta chains were read from a single sample in a study of blood T cells in healthy people across ages. TCRdb recomputed calls from the 5' RACE reads with MiXCR, one row per CDR3 protein. Counted here are roughly 720,000 distinct CDR3 sequences, approximately 53% occurring once; the ten biggest clones make up under 50%. The sample taken for sequencing was blood. The receptors originated from a man older than 75 in good health. Both conserved end residues are part of each CDR3. The D gene is left open where the match is weak. Expanded clones get a size class; other rows say once, few or many, or leave the size out.

>TRBJ2-7|few|TRBV27|-
TGTGCCAGCAGCCCCCGGGATTTTAGCTCCTACGAGCAGTACTTC
CASSPRDFSSYEQYF
>TRBJ2-3|many|TRBV29-1|TRBD1
TGCAGCGTACGCCAGGGGGCAGATACGCAGTATTTT
CSVRQGADTQYF
>TRBJ2-3|-|TRBV3-1|TRBD2
TGTGCCAGCAGCCTATTAGGATGGTCGGGGGGAGATACGCAGTATTTT
CASSLLGWSGGDTQYF
>TRBJ1-2|-|TRBV10-3|TRBD1
TGTGCCATCAGCCTCGACAGGGTCGGGGGCTACACCTTC
CAISLDRVGGYTF
>TRBJ1-2|-|TRBV12-3/TRBV12-4|-
TGTGCCAGCAGTCCCACACTGGGGAATGGCTACACCTTC
CASSPTLGNGYTF
>TRBJ2-5|-|TRBV24-1|-
TGTGCCACCAGTGATTTTCTGGGGACCCAGTACTTC
CATSDFLGTQYF
>TRBJ2-7|-|TRBV3-1|-
TGTGCCAGCAGCGCGGTTGGGTACGAGCAGTACTTC
CASSAVGYEQYF
>TRBJ2-5|-|TRBV24-1|-
TGTGCCACCGCCCAAGGGGGGAGTGCCTCCCAAGAGACCCAGTACTTC
CATAQGGSASQETQYF
>TRBJ1-2|-|TRBV14|-
TGTGCCAGCAGCCAGGGGAGGGGCGGCTATGGCTACACCTTC
CASSQGRGGYGYTF
>TRBJ2-3|-|TRBV7-3|TRBD1
TGTGCCAGCAGCCCGGACAGGAACACAGATACGCAGTATTTT
CASSPDRNTDTQYF
>TRBJ1-1|once|TRBV11-1|-
TGTGCCAGCAGCTTAGGATTTATGGCCGAAGCTTTCTTT
CASSLGFMAEAFF
>TRBJ1-4|-|TRBV20-1|TRBD1
TGCAGTGCTACGGGACAGCCAACTAATGAAAAACTGTTTTTT
CSATGQPTNEKLFF
>TRBJ2-3|-|TRBV28|TRBD1
TGTGCCAGCACAAGCTCCGGGACAGGGCAGGCGTATTTT
CASTSSGTGQAYF
>TRBJ2-6|-|TRBV3-1|TRBD2
TGTGCCAGCAGCCTTAGCGGGAGGGCCCTCTCCGGGGCCAACGTCCTGACTTTC
CASSLSGRALSGANVLTF
>TRBJ2-7|many|TRBV11-1|TRBD1
TGTGCCAGCAGCTCTCGGGACAGGGGCTCCTACGAGCAGTACTTC
CASSSRDRGSYEQYF
>TRBJ2-3|few|TRBV12-3/TRBV12-4|-
TGTGCCAGCAGTGGGACCCCTCAAGGATACGCGTATTTT
CASSGTPQGYAYF
>TRBJ2-1|many|TRBV14|-
TGTGCCAGCAGTGCTACGGGGGGCGGACCAAGTGAGCAGTTCTTC
CASSATGGGPSEQFF
>TRBJ2-7|-|TRBV10-1|-
TGCGCCAGCAGTGCCCCCCTTACAGGGACGGCCGTCCACGAGCAGTACTTC
CASSAPLTGTAVHEQYF
>TRBJ1-5|-|TRBV10-2|TRBD1
TGCGCCAGCAGTGAGGCGGGACAGGGTAATCAGCCCCAGCATTTT
CASSEAGQGNQPQHF
>TRBJ2-1|-|TRBV27|-
TGTGCCAGCAGTACCCTCGGGGGTAGCGGCAATGAGCAGTTCTTC
CASSTLGGSGNEQFF
>TRBJ2-7|few|TRBV20-1|-
TGCAGTGCCCTCCCCGGGGGCGGGAGAGGAGGTTACGAGCAGTACTTC
CSALPGGGRGGYEQYF
>TRBJ1-2|-|TRBV18|-
TGTGCCAGCTCATCCCTCGGCCCGGACATAGGTGGCTACACCTTC
CASSSLGPDIGGYTF
>TRBJ2-4|-|TRBV30|-
TGTGCCTGGGGGGACATAGCCAAAAACATTCAGTACTTC
CAWGDIAKNIQYF
>TRBJ1-2|-|TRBV12-3/TRBV12-4|-
TGTGCCAGCAGACTTTACTATGGCTACACCTTC
CASRLYYGYTF
>TRBJ1-1|few|TRBV5-1|TRBD1
TGCGCCAGCAGCAACTCACAGGGGTGGAGGATTATGAACACTGAAGCTTTCTTT
CASSNSQGWRIMNTEAFF
>TRBJ1-6|-|TRBV5-1|TRBD1
TGCGCCAGCAGCTTGGCCGGGACAGGGGGCGCATCATCGCGAACACCCCTCCACTTT
CASSLAGTGGASSRTPLHF
>TRBJ1-3|-|TRBV29-1|-
TGCAGCGTAGACGGGGGTGGAAACACCATATATTTT
CSVDGGGNTIYF
>TRBJ1-1|-|TRBV6-1|-
TGTGCCAGCAGTGAACTGAAGGGTGGGAACACTGAAGCTTTCTTT
CASSELKGGNTEAFF
>TRBJ2-7|few|TRBV20-1|-
TGCAGTGCTAGCGGGGCCGGCTACGAGCAGTACTTC
CSASGAGYEQYF
>TRBJ2-7|-|TRBV6-5|TRBD2
TGTGCCAGCATCCTGGGAGGGATATCCTACGAGCAGTACTTC
CASILGGISYEQYF
>TRBJ2-7|-|TRBV5-5|TRBD2
TGTGCCAGCGAACGGGCCGGGAGGCCCTACGAGCAGTACTTC
CASERAGRPYEQYF
>TRBJ2-1|-|TRBV18|TRBD1
TGTGCCAGCTCTCCTAGTACGACAGGGGATGAGCAGTTCTTC
CASSPSTTGDEQFF
>TRBJ2-5|few|TRBV12-3/TRBV12-4|TRBD2
TGTGCCAGTAGACTAGCGGGAGTAGGAGAGACCCAGTACTTC
CASRLAGVGETQYF
>TRBJ2-3|-|TRBV9|-
TGTGCCAGCAGGTCGGGGGATACGCAGTATTTT
CASRSGDTQYF
>TRBJ2-5|-|TRBV7-2|-
TGTGCCAGCAGCCCCCGAGGTCTAGTAACGGCGAGTGAGCAGTACTTC
CASSPRGLVTASEQYF
>TRBJ2-5|few|TRBV18|-
TGTGCCAGCTCACCACAAGGCCAGGGGACCCAGTACTTC
CASSPQGQGTQYF
>TRBJ2-7|-|TRBV18|-
TGTGCCAGCTCACGACGCCTTGGACAGAACTACAATGAGCAGTACTTC
CASSRRLGQNYNEQYF
>TRBJ1-2|-|TRBV5-1|-
TGCGCCAGCGGCAACCCGGGCGCCTATGGCTACACCTTC
CASGNPGAYGYTF
>TRBJ2-5|-|TRBV20-1|-
TGCAGTGCTAGAGATCCTCGGGCGTATCAAGAGACCCAGTACTTC
CSARDPRAYQETQYF
>TRBJ2-7|-|TRBV4-2|TRBD2
TGTGCCAGCAGCCAACCACTAGCGGGACTCGACAATGAGCAGTACTTC
CASSQPLAGLDNEQYF
>TRBJ2-1|-|TRBV5-1|TRBD2
TGCGCCTCGGCACAGAGCGGGACCTCGGGTAATGAGCAGTTCTTC
CASAQSGTSGNEQFF
>TRBJ1-1|-|TRBV10-3|-
TGTGCCATCAGGCCAGACTTGAACACTGAAGCTTTCTTT
CAIRPDLNTEAFF
>TRBJ2-5|-|TRBV7-8|-
TGTGCCAGCAGCTTAGTAAACAGGAAAGAGACCCAGTACTTC
CASSLVNRKETQYF
>TRBJ2-7|-|TRBV6-1|TRBD1
TGTGCCAGCAGAGGTCGGGGACAGCTCTCTCTCTCCTACGAGCAGTACTTC
CASRGRGQLSLSYEQYF
>TRBJ2-7|-|TRBV28|-
TGTGCCAGCAGTCAGCGGGACAACCTGGGCGAGCAGTACTTC
CASSQRDNLGEQYF
>TRBJ2-5|few|TRBV9|TRBD2
TGTGCCAGCAGCGTAGGGGCTAGCGGGAGCGGTAAGGAGACCCAGTACTTC
CASSVGASGSGKETQYF
>TRBJ2-1|-|TRBV20-1|TRBD2
TGCAGTACCCTGACCACTAGCGGGAGCTACAATGAGCAGTTCTTC
CSTLTTSGSYNEQFF
>TRBJ1-6|-|TRBV10-3|TRBD1
TGTGCCATCAGCCCAGGGGCCGGGACAGGGTTTAACTCACCCCTCCACTTT
CAISPGAGTGFNSPLHF